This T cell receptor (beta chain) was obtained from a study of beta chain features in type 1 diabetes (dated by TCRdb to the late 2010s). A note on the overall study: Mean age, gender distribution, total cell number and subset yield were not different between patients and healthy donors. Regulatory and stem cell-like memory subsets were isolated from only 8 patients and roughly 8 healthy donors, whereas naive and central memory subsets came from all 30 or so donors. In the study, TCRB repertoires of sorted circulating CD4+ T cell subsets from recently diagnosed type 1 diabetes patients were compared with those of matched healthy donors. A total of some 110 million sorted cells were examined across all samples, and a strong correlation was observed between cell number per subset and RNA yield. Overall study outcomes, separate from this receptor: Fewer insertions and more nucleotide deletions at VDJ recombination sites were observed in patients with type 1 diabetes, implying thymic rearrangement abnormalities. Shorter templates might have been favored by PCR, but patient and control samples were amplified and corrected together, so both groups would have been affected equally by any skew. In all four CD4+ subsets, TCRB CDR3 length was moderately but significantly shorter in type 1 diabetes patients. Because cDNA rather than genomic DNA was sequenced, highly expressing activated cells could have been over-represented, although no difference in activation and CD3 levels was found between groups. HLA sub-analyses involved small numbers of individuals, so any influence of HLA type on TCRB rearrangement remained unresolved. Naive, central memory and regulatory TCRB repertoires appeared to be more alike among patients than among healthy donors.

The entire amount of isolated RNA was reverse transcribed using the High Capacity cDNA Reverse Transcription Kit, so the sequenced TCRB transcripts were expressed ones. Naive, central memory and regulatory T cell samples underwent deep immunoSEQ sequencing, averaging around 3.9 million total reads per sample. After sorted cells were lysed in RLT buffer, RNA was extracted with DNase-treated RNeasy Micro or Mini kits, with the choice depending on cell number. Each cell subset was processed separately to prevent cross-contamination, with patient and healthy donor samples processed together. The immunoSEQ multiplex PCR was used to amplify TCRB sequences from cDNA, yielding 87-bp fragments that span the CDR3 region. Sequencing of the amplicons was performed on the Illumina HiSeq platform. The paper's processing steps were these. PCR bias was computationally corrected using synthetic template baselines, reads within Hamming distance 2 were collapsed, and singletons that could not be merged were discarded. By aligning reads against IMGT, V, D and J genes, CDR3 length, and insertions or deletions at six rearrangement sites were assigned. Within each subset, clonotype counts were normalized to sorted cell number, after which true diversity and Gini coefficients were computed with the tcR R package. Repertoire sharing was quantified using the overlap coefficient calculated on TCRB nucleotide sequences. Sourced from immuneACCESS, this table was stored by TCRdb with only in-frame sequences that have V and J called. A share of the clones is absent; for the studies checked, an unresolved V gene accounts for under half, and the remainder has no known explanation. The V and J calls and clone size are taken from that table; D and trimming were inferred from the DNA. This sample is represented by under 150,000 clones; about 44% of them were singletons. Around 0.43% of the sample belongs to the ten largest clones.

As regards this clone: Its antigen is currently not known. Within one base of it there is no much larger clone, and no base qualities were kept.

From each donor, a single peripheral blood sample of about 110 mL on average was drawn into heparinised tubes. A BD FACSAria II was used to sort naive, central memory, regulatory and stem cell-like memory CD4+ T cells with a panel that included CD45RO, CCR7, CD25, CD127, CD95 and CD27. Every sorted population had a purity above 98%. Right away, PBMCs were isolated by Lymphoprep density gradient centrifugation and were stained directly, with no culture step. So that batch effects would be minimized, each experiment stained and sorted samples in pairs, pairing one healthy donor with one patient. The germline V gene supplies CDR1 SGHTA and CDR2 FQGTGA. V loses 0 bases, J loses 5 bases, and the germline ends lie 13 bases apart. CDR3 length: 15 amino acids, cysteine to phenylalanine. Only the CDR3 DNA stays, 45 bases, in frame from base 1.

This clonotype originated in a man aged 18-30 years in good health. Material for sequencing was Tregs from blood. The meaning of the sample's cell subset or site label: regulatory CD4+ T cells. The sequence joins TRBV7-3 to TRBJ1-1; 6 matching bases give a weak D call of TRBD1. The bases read TGTGCCAGCAGCTTAACGGGAGGGGGGGGAACTGAAGCTTTCTTT. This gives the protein CASSLTGGGGTEAFF.